The 7 T cell receptor beta chains below were found in one sample sequenced in a study of blood T cell repertoires in COVID-19. Measured with immunoSEQ multiplex PCR; TCRdb has only the in-frame clones, and not every one. The table lists 200,000 to 250,000 clones, around 84% of them singletons, with roughly 13% in the top ten. Sequenced input: peripheral blood. All receptors derive from a human donor in a cohort sampled during active COVID-19.

This rearrangement joins TRBV7-9 to TRBJ2-3, with 8 bases identical to TRBD2. Unmatched junction bases numbered 0, after V lost 4 bases and J lost 3 bases. CDR1 and CDR2 (germline): SEHNR, FQNEAQ (reference sequence). This CDR3 region has 13 residues. CDR3 nucleotide sequence: TGTGCCAGCAGCTCTAGCGGGACAGATACGCAGTATTTT. It is translated as CASSSSGTDTQYF.

This clone was seen just once. This chain connects TRBV9 to TRBJ2-5, with 12 bases aligning to TRBD2. The length of the CDR3 is 16 residues. The J segment lost 1 base and the V segment lost 4 bases, leaving 5 bases of the junction unmatched. Per the germline V gene, CDR1 is SGDLS and CDR2 is YYNGEE. The CDR3 sequence: CASSTGLAGSQETQYF. CDR3 DNA: TGTGCCAGCAGCACCGGACTAGCGGGGAGCCAAGAGACCCAGTACTTC.

Written as DNA, the CDR3 is TGTGCCAGCAGGTACGCGACGGGGTTTACTGAAGCTTTCTTT. Its protein is CASRYATGFTEAFF. J is TRBJ1-1 and V is TRBV6-5; D gene ambiguous. The CDR3 has 14 residues. V gave up 6 bases and J gave up 5 bases, with 16 bases separating them. Germline V lookup: CDR1 MNHEY, CDR2 SVGAGI.

The chain combines TRBV11-2 with TRBJ2-3; D unclear. The CDR3 runs to 14 residues. Trimming stripped 1 base from V and 2 bases from J, with 7 bases between. Looked up from germline, CDR1 is SGHAT and CDR2 is FQNNGV. The CDR3 bases are TGTGCCAGCAGCTTAGGGAGTTACACAGATACGCAGTATTTT. Translating gives CASSLGSYTDTQYF.

This clone has at least ten counts. The chain's CDR3 is CASSYDSGRSSYEQYF. CDR3 coding DNA: TGTGCCAGCAGCTACGATAGCGGACGAAGCTCCTACGAGCAGTACTTC. The chain employs TRBV7-2 and TRBJ2-7; D may be TRBD2 (6 bases). CDR1 SGHTA and CDR2 FQGNSA come from the germline V gene. The V gene lost 4 bases and the J gene lost 0 bases, with 16 bases spanning the gap. The CDR3 sequence is 16 residues long.

This sequence joins TRBV20-1 and TRBJ2-7; D unclear. There are 13 residues in the CDR3. Between the trimmed V and J ends, which lost 3 bases and 3 bases, there was a span of 12 bases. Germline V gives CDR1 DFQATT, CDR2 SNEGSKA (reference sequence). The CDR3 DNA is TGCAGTGCTAGTACTCACAGAAACTACGAGCAGTACTTC. Protein: CSASTHRNYEQYF.

This chain uses TRBV28 with TRBJ1-2, with D maybe TRBD1 (6 bases). The germline V gene encodes CDR1 MDHEN and CDR2 SYDVKM. V gave up 10 bases and J gave up 8 bases, with 29 bases separating them. The CDR3 loop spans 16 amino acids. Written as DNA, the CDR3 is TGTGCCATCGGGGCCTCTACTTCCGACAGGAGAGGGGGCTACACCTTC. Translation: CAIGASTSDRRGGYTF.